A selection of T cell receptor beta chains follows, all from one sample in a study of cytomegalovirus exposure and HLA in healthy donors. This table comes from immunoSEQ multiplex PCR, and its TCRdb copy is limited to in-frame clones, with some not included. The sample carries more than 300,000 clones, around 86% recorded once. Material for sequencing was PBMCs. These receptors all come from a woman between 18 and 29 years old in good health and CMV-seronegative. Both conserved end residues are part of each CDR3. Each record gives: D gene, clone size, J gene, V gene, CDR3 DNA, CDR3 protein. D genes are given only for firm matches. A clone size is listed for some rows: how often the clone was seen (once, few, many), or a class if it is expanded.

TRBD1	-	TRBJ1-5	TRBV4-1	TGCGCCAGCAGCCACGCTGACAGGGCCAATCAGCCCCAGCATTTT	CASSHADRANQPQHF
-	few	TRBJ2-7	TRBV5-1	TGCGCCAGCAGCTTGGTGGCGGGGAGCTCCTACGAGCAGTACTTC	CASSLVAGSSYEQYF
TRBD2	once	TRBJ2-1	TRBV5-6	TGTGCCAGCAGTAGAGCGGGAGCAAACTACAATGAGCAGTTCTTC	CASSRAGANYNEQFF
TRBD1	-	TRBJ1-2	TRBV6-5	TGTGCCAGCAAAGTACAGGGGGGGAACTATGGCTACACCTTC	CASKVQGGNYGYTF
-	-	TRBJ2-2	TRBV19	TGTGCCAGTCGTCCGGGACACGCACTTACCCCCGCGTCCGGGGAGCTGTTTTTT	CASRPGHALTPASGELFF
TRBD1	-	TRBJ2-7	TRBV4-1	TGCGCCAGCAGCCAAGATACCAGGGGGATCTACGAGCAGTACTTC	CASSQDTRGIYEQYF
TRBD2	-	TRBJ2-1	TRBV4-2	TGTGCCAGCAGCCAAGTCATAGCGGGAGGGCTCCTTCTTGAGCAGTTCTTC	CASSQVIAGGLLLEQFF
-	-	TRBJ2-7	TRBV9	TGTGCCAGCAGCGCAAACGGGATGTACGAGCAGTACTTC	CASSANGMYEQYF
TRBD2	-	TRBJ2-1	TRBV28	TGTGCCAGCAGTTTGGGAGGGAGAGTGAGAAATGAGCAGTTCTTC	CASSLGGRVRNEQFF
TRBD2	-	TRBJ2-1	TRBV6-6	TGTGCCAGCAGTCCCGGGACTAGCGGGAGGGGTGAGCAGTTCTTC	CASSPGTSGRGEQFF
TRBD2	-	TRBJ2-3	TRBV4-2	TGTGCCAGCAGCCGAAACCCGACTAGCGGGCGCACAGATACGCAGTATTTT	CASSRNPTSGRTDTQYF
-	-	TRBJ2-7	TRBV4-3	TGCGCCAGCAGCCAAGATCAGGCGGGCTCCTACGAGCAGTACTTC	CASSQDQAGSYEQYF
TRBD2	-	TRBJ2-2	TRBV28	TGTGCCAGCAGTTTTGGCGGGAGCGGGTACGGCCGGGAGCTGTTTTTT	CASSFGGSGYGRELFF
TRBD2	-	TRBJ2-7	TRBV9	TGTGCCAGCAGCGTAGCCGGGACTACACCCTACGAGCAGTACTTC	CASSVAGTTPYEQYF